What follows are 8 T cell receptor beta chains derived from one specimen sequenced in a study of technical replicates of blood from several donors. Profiled with immunoSEQ multiplex PCR; TCRdb holds only in-frame clones, not every one. Of tens of thousands of clones in the sample, around nine tenths are singletons; the top ten hold about 0.35%. Sample: T cells isolated from PBMCs. These receptors all come from a human donor in good health.

V and J are TRBV6-1 and TRBJ1-1; TRBD1 might be the D (5 bases). The length of the CDR3 is 14 residues. Trimming removed 4 bases at V and 1 base at J, with 10 bases between. CDR1 is MNHNS and CDR2 is SASEGT in the germline V gene. The chain's CDR3 is CASSAGRGNTEAFF. The CDR3 DNA follows: TGTGCCAGCAGTGCGGGGAGGGGGAACACTGAAGCTTTCTTT.

The CDR3 sequence is CASSKGVGTGELFF. The CDR3 DNA is TGTGCCAGCAGTAAGGGGGTCGGCACCGGGGAGCTGTTTTTT. The chain uses TRBV7-8 and TRBJ2-2, with D possibly being TRBD1 (6 bases). In germline, CDR1 is SGHVS, CDR2 FQNEAQ. V lost 6 bases and J lost 4, with 12 bases in between. The CDR3 runs 14 residues.

This chain connects TRBV19 to TRBJ1-5; D perhaps matches TRBD1 (5 bases). The germline V gene has CDR1 LNHDA and CDR2 SQIVND (reference sequence). The CDR3 has 14 amino acids. V lost 5 bases and J lost 5, with 13 bases in between. The CDR3 coding sequence is TGTGCCAGTAGTTATCAGGGTTACTATCAGCCCCAGCATTTT. Its translation is CASSYQGYYQPQHF.

This clone was found a few times. The V gene is TRBV9, the J gene TRBJ2-1; 10 bases are shared with TRBD2. With 3 bases clipped from V and 8 bases from J, the junction kept 8 bases outside the gene matches. The CDR3 spans 15 residues. CDR1 is SGDLS, CDR2 YYNGEE, per germline. The CDR3 region has the DNA TGTGCCAGCAGCGGCCGACTAGCGGGCTTGGATGAGCAGTTCTTC. Translating it yields CASSGRLAGLDEQFF.

This chain uses TRBV5-4 with TRBJ2-7; TRBD1 aligns across 9 bases. V dropped 5 bases and J dropped 5; count of bases not matched to a gene: 5. CDR1 is SGHNT, CDR2 YYREEE, per germline (reference sequence). The CDR3 covers 13 residues. CDR3 sequence (DNA): TGTGCCAGCAGGCTCGGGACAGGGAACGAGCAGTACTTC. This translates into CASRLGTGNEQYF.

This chain uses TRBV2 with TRBJ2-1; 9 bases align to TRBD2. The CDR3 runs to 11 residues. Germline CDR1 reads SNHLY; CDR2 reads FYNNEI. CDR3 DNA sequence: TGTGGCGGGAGGGCCTACAATGAGCAGTTCTTC. It is translated as CGGRAYNEQFF. Full variable domain (remainder filled in from reference TRBV2 and TRBJ2-1): EPEVTQTPSHQVTQMGQEVILRCVPISNHLYFYWYRQILGQKVEFLVSFYNNEISEKSEIFDDQFSVERPDGSNFTLKIRSTKLEDSAMYFCGGRAYNEQFFGPGTRLTVL.

The rearrangement joins TRBV6-5 to TRBJ2-3; D may be TRBD2 (6 bases). V was cut by 3 bases and J by 5 bases, with 12 bases left in between. This CDR3 comprises 14 residues. CDR1 is MNHEY and CDR2 is SVGAGI in the germline V gene. CDR3 sequence reads: CASSYSSALDTQYF. The CDR3 DNA is TGTGCCAGCAGTTATTCTAGCGCTCTAGATACGCAGTATTTT.

The chain combines TRBV7-3 with TRBJ2-2, with D perhaps TRBD1 (5 bases). Germline V CDR1 and CDR2: SGHTA, FQGTGA. CDR3 length: 14 amino acids. Trimming took 7 bases from V and 2 from J, leaving 11 bases between them. Here the CDR3 reads CASTDSFNTGELFF. The CDR3 DNA follows: TGTGCCAGCACCGACAGTTTTAACACCGGGGAGCTGTTTTTT.